This TCR beta chain was identified in a study of cytomegalovirus exposure and HLA in healthy donors. General study points: Usually a TCR sequence was rare, but some public TCRs were found in many donors.

The PCR was carried out with 60 Vbeta primers and 13 Jbeta primers. Only in-frame clones appear in the TCRdb table, and some are missing; sequencing was by immunoSEQ multiplex PCR. The sample holds roughly 160,000 clones; roughly four fifths are singletons and the top ten take about 13%. Notes on this clone: Its specificity is not known.

The sequence was collected from a woman in her 50s in good health and CMV-seronegative. The sample was PBMCs.

The CDR3 protein is CASSLPTGTKSTDTQYF. Here the CDR3 DNA reads TGTGCCAGCAGCCTACCCACAGGAACCAAAAGCACAGATACGCAGTATTTT. The chain recombines TRBV21-1 with TRBJ2-3; the listed D gene, TRBD1, was not tested against the DNA. TRBV21-1 is reported as a pseudogene. This CDR3 has 17 residues.